This TCR beta chain was documented in a study of cytomegalovirus exposure and HLA in healthy donors. CDR1 SGHRS and CDR2 YFSETQ come from the germline V gene. This CDR3 has 14 residues. The PCR made use of 60 Vbeta and 13 Jbeta primers. The data were produced by immunoSEQ multiplex PCR, yet TCRdb's version contains in-frame clones alone and is incomplete. This repertoire shows over 75,000 clones, about nine tenths found once; its top ten account for 8% to 10%. Remarks on this clone: Its antigen is as yet unknown. An end of the junction differs from the germline gene, which may be a read error.

Study-level points and caveats: V- and J-gene trimming of TCR beta was linked (in a later analysis) to a missense DCLRE1C variant.

This clonotype was obtained from a man aged 25 to 40 in good health and CMV-seropositive. The chain has TRBV5-1 and TRBJ1-2; the match to TRBD1 covers 7 bases. Sequenced sample: PBMCs. The CDR3 here is CANSFGQAADGYTF. CDR3 sequence (DNA): TGCGCCAACAGCTTTGGACAGGCTGCGGATGGCTACACCTTC.